This T cell receptor (beta chain) was obtained from a study of identical twins. Trimming took off 4 bases at V and 0 bases at J, with 21 bases between the two ends. The CDR3 loop spans 19 amino acids. Germline CDR1 reads MGHRA; CDR2 reads YSYEKL. Overall study results and limits: Zero-insertion results could be subject to partial confounding by invariant MAIT and iNKT cells. Excess twin sharing in beta out-of-frame sequences was weaker.

Concerning this clonotype: What it binds is not known.

It was template switching that added a universal primer site, and there were unique molecular identifiers on the cDNA. Each CDR3 protein gets one entry after TCRdb re-called the 5' RACE reads with MiXCR. The repertoire holds about 810,000 distinct CDR3 sequences, with around 12% as singletons. The sample was also linked to a second study, of yellow fever vaccine responses in identical twins.

The sequenced sample consisted of PBMCs. The chain uses TRBV4-1 and TRBJ2-2, with a possible D match to TRBD2 (7 bases). The sequence was obtained from a woman aged 18 to 35 in good health. This chain's CDR3 is CASSLSRRGGTTNTGELFF. The CDR3 DNA sequence: TGCGCCAGCAGCCTATCGCGTAGGGGGGGGACGACGAACACCGGGGAGCTGTTTTTT.